Listed here are 10 T cell receptor beta chains from one sample, sequenced in a study of CD8+CD57+ T cells in acquired aplastic anemia. CD8+CD57+ cell expansion had been shown by flow cytometry in patients chosen for sequencing. For CDR3 and TCR beta VDJ profiling, genomic DNA was the template used. MiXCR was run by TCRdb on the reads, yielding one entry per CDR3 protein. The sample gives 450,000 to 550,000 distinct CDR3 sequences, around 30% of which show up once; 0.82% is in the top ten. Sequencing used sorted CD4+, CD8+, or CD8+CD57+ T cells (not recorded which) from PBMCs. The origin of the receptors is a human donor with aplastic anemia.

There are many counts of this clonotype. The V call is TRBV11-2, the J call TRBJ2-7; D is unresolved. V lost 5 bases to trimming and J lost 4 bases, with 9 bases between them. Germline V gene lookup returns CDR1 SGHAT and CDR2 FQNNGV. The CDR3 sequence is 12 residues long. This CDR3 is CASSESLYEQYF. The DNA for the CDR3 is TGTGCCAGCAGCGAAAGTTTATACGAGCAGTACTTC.

The chain carries TRBV19 and TRBJ2-1; 14 bases map to TRBD2. There are 13 residues in the CDR3. CDR1 and CDR2 from the germline V gene are LNHDA and SQIVND (reference sequence). CDR3 protein: CARLAGGFNEQFF. In DNA form, the CDR3 reads TGTGCTAGACTAGCGGGGGGGTTCAATGAGCAGTTCTTC.

This clonotype was detected ten times or more. One end of the junction does not line up with germline, which may come from a read error. The rearrangement uses TRBV20-1 and TRBJ2-7; 9 bases align to TRBD2. CDR1 is DFQATT, CDR2 SNEGSKA, per germline (reference sequence). This CDR3 region has 14 residues. CDR3 coding DNA: TGCAGTGCTAGGCTGGCGGGGGGGCCCCACGAGCAGTACTTT. It codes for CSARLAGGPHEQYF.

Details on this clonotype: The conserved phenylalanine or tryptophan normally closing the CDR3 is absent here, so this likely arose from a read error. The chain recombines TRBV15 with TRBJ1-6; D not resolved. Germline values: CDR1 LNHNV, CDR2 YYDKDF (reference sequence). This CDR3 has 14 amino acids. Trimming took off 0 bases at V and 9 bases at J, with 9 bases between the two ends. As DNA, the CDR3 is TGTGCCACCAGCAGAGAGGGGTTTAGTTCACCCCTCCACCTT. This gives the protein CATSREGFSSPLHL.

Note on this clonotype: Given a much more abundant clone one base away, this may be a read error. The chain couples TRBV15 to TRBJ1-3; D not resolved. Trimming removed 0 bases from V and 0 bases from J, with 6 bases in between. Germline V gene data show CDR1 as LNHNV and CDR2 as YYDKDF (reference sequence). There are 15 residues in the CDR3. The CDR3 nucleotides read TGTGCCACCAGCAGAGATCACAGCTCTGGAAACACCATATATTTT. Translation: CATSRDHSSGNTIYF.

This clonotype occurred many times. V gene TRBV24-1 combines with J gene TRBJ1-2; D is uncertain. The V and J ends lost 4 bases and 7 bases respectively, with 12 bases between them. The CDR3 covers 13 residues. Germline V gives CDR1 KGHDR, CDR2 SFDVKD. The CDR3 DNA reads TGTGCCACCAGTGACCCACTATTGGGTGGCTACACCTTC. It codes for CATSDPLLGGYTF.

This clonotype was detected only a few times. V and J are TRBV16 and TRBJ2-7; D is unresolved. CDR1 and CDR2 (germline): KGHSY, FQNENV. V was trimmed by 3 bases and J by 7 bases, leaving 13 bases between them. This CDR3 has 13 residues. In DNA form, the CDR3 reads TGTGCCAGCAGCCATTCGACGGATAAAGAGCAGTACTTC. Translated: CASSHSTDKEQYF.

This clonotype was counted at least ten times. This chain joins TRBV14 and TRBJ1-6; TRBD1 might be the D (6 bases). This CDR3 is built from 15 residues. Germline V gives CDR1 SGHDN, CDR2 FVKESK. Between the trimmed V and J ends, which lost 4 bases and 5 bases, there was a span of 12 bases. The CDR3 coding sequence is TGTGCCAGCAGCCGGCAGGGGCAGGATAATTCACCCCTCCACTTT. Translated, it gives CASSRQGQDNSPLHF.

The table lists this clonotype with a few counts. The chain uses TRBV12-3 or TRBV12-4 and TRBJ2-7; D is unclear. The CDR3 consists of 13 residues. Trimming removed 6 bases at V and 1 base at J, with 10 bases between. CDR3 sequence: CASSAIPSYEQYF. The CDR3 nucleotides read TGTGCCAGCAGCGCAATCCCATCCTACGAGCAGTACTTC.

This clonotype was detected only a few times. The rearrangement links TRBV12-3 or TRBV12-4 to TRBJ1-5; 7 nucleotides agree with TRBD1. V dropped 3 bases and J dropped 0; count of bases not matched to a gene: 2. This CDR3 is 15 amino acids long. The CDR3 loop is CASSFEGASNQPQHF. CDR3 DNA: TGTGCCAGCAGTTTCGAGGGGGCTAGCAATCAGCCCCAGCATTTT.